This TCR beta chain was found in a study of blood T cell repertoires in COVID-19. Study as a whole: The United States, Italy and Spain supplied acute and convalescent COVID-19 samples. T cells, B-cell-depleted T cells, or PBMCs provided the cDNA or gDNA that served as material.

Per the original methods: Amplification of reference gene primers was used by the study to estimate nucleated cell counts. Generated by immunoSEQ multiplex PCR, the TCRdb table keeps only in-frame clones and is missing some. That table gives V, J and clone size, and the DNA gave D and trimming. The sample includes 150,000 to 200,000 clones, around 86% of them seen just once. Per the germline V gene, CDR1 is SSHAT and CDR2 is FNYEAQ (reference sequence). J was trimmed by 8 bases and V by 5 bases; bases with no gene match: 4. This CDR3 spans 12 amino acids. The receptor's source is a man aged 18-30 years with acute or convalescent COVID-19. V and J are TRBV7-7 and TRBJ2-7; TRBD2 agrees at 9 bases. The material sequenced was peripheral blood. The CDR3 is CASSPTSGKQYF. CDR3 DNA: TGTGCCAGCAGCCCGACTAGCGGAAAGCAGTACTTC.